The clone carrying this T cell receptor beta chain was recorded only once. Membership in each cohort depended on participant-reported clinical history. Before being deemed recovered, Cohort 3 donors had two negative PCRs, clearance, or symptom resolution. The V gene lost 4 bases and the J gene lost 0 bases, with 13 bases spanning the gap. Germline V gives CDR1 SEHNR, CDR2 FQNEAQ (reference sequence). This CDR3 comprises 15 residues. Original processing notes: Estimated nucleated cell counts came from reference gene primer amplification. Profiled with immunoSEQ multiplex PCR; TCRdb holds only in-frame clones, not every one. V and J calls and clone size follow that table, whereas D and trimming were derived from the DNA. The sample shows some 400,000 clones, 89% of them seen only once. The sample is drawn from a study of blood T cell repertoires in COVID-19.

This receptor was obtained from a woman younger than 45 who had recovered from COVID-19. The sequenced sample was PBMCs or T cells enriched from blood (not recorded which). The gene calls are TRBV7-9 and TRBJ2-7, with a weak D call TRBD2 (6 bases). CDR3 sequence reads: CASSYGDSSSYEQYF. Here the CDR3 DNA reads TGTGCCAGCAGCTACGGGGACTCGAGCTCCTACGAGCAGTACTTC.